This note documents a single TCR beta chain sequence. The data were obtained in a study of CD8 T cells in Susac syndrome. Controls comprised healthy donors matched for age and sex. TEMRA cells were FACS-enriched, while CD8+ and CD4+ T cells were negatively isolated. RNA, at roughly 0.45 to 1 ug, was reverse transcribed with random hexamers. TCRdb re-analysed the immunoSEQ multiplex PCR reads in MiXCR, keeping a single row per CDR3 protein. The sample lists about 140,000 distinct CDR3 sequences; approximately 93% were seen once. The specimen was CD8+ T cells from PBMCs. The sequence was collected from a human donor in good health.

DNA of the CDR3: TGTGCCAGCAGCGCAGAGCCTGAGTCGCCCACCTACGAGCAGTACTTC. It is translated as CASSAEPESPTYEQYF. The chain carries TRBV9 and TRBJ2-7; D is unresolved. The CDR3 runs 16 residues. V shed 3 bases and J shed 2 bases, with 18 bases lying between them. Germline values: CDR1 SGDLS, CDR2 YYNGEE.